The clone carrying this TCR beta chain was seen only a few times. Its matching antigen is unknown. The data were taken from a study of identical twins. TCRdb re-analysed the 5' RACE reads in MiXCR, keeping a single row per CDR3 protein. The sample includes about 460,000 distinct CDR3 sequences, 14% of them seen just once. The germline V gene has CDR1 MNHEY and CDR2 SVGAGI. The V end was cut by 2 bases, the J end by 0 bases, with 8 bases between. The CDR3 is 14 residues long. Study-wide results and limits: Twins shared out-of-frame alpha sequences with excess low generation probability. There is a chance that invariant MAIT and iNKT cells partially muddied zero-insertion analyses. Within cord blood, abundant beta clonotypes carried fewer insertions, but memory repertoires showed no such trend.

These data are also associated with another study on yellow fever vaccine responses in identical twins.

The chain uses TRBV6-5 and TRBJ2-7; tentatively, D is TRBD1 (5 bases). Sequenced: CD4+ T cells sorted from blood. This sequence originates from a woman aged 18-29 years in good health. The CDR3 DNA is TGTGCCAGCAGTTACCCGGACAACTCCTACGAGCAGTACTTC. Translation: CASSYPDNSYEQYF.